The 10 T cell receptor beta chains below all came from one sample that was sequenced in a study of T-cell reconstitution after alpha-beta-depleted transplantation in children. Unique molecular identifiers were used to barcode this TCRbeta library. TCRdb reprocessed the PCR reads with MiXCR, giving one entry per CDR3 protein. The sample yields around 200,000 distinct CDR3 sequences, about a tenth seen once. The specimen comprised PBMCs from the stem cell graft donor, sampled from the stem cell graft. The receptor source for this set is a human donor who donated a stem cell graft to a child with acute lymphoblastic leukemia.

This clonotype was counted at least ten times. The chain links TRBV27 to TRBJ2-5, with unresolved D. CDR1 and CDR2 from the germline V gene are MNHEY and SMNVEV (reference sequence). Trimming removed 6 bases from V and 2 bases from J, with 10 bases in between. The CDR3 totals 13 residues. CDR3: CASSRTYQETQYF. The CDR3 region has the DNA TGTGCCAGCAGCCGGACGTATCAAGAGACCCAGTACTTC.

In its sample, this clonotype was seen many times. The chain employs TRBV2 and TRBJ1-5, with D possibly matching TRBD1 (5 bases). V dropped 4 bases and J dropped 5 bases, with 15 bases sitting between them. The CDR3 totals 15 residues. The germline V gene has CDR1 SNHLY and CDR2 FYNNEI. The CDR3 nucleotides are TGTGCCAGCAGTGGGGACGAGTTTTACGATCAGCCCCAGCATTTT. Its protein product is CASSGDEFYDQPQHF.

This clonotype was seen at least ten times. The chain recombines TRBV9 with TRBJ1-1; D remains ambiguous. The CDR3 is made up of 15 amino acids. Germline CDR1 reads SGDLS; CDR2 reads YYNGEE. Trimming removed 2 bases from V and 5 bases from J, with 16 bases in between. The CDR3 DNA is TGTGCCAGCAGCGTGAGTGACGGGGTTTGGACTGAAGCTTTCTTT. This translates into CASSVSDGVWTEAFF.

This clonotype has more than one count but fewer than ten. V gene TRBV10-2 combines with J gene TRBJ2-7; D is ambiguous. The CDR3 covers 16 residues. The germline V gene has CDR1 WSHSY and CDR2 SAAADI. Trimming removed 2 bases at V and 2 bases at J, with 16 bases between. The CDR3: CASSEQPPGNAYEQYF. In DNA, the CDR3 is TGCGCCAGCAGTGAGCAGCCTCCTGGGAATGCCTACGAGCAGTACTTC.

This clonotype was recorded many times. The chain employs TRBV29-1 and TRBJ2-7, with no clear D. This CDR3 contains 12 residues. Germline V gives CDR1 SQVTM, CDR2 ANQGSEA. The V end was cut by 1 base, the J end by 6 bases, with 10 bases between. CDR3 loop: CSVEGPRGEQYF. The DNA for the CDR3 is TGCAGCGTTGAAGGTCCCCGTGGCGAGCAGTACTTC.

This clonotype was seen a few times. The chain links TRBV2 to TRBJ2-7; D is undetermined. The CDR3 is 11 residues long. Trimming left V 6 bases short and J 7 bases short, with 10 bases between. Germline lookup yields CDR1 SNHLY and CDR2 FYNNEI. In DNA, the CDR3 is TGTGCCAGCAGCGCCGTGGCAGAGCAGTACTTC. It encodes CASSAVAEQYF.

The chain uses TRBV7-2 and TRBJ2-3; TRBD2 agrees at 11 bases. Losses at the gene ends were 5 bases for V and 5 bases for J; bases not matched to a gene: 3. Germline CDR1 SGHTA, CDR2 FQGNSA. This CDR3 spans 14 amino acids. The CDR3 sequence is CASSSGLAGDTQYF. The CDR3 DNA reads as TGTGCCAGCAGCAGCGGACTAGCGGGAGATACGCAGTATTTT.

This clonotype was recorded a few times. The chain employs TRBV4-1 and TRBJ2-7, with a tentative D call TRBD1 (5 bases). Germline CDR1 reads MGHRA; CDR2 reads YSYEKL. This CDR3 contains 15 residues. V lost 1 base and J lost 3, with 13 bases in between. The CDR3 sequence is CASSQADTKNYEQYF. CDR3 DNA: TGCGCCAGCAGCCAAGCGGACACCAAGAACTACGAGCAGTACTTC.

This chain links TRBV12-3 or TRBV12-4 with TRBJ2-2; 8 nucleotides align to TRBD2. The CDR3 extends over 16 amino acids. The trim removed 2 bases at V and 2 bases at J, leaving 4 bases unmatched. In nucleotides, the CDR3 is TGTGCCAGCAGTTTAAGAGCGGGGGTAAACACCGGGGAGCTGTTTTTT. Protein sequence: CASSLRAGVNTGELFF.

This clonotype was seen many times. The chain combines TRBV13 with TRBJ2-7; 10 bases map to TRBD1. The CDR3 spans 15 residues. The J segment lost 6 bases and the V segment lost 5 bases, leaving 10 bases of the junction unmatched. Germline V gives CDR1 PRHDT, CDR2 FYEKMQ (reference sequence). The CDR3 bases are TGTGCCAGCAGCGCAGACAGGGGGCTTTTCGCCGAGCAGTACTTC. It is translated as CASSADRGLFAEQYF.